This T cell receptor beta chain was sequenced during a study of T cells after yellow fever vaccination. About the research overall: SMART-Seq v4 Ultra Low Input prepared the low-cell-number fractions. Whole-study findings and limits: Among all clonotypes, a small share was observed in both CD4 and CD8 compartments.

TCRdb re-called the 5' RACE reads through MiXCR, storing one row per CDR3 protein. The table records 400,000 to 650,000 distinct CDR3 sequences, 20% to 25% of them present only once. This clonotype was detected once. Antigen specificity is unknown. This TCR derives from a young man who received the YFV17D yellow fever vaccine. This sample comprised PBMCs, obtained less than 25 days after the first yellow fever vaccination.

Here the CDR3 DNA reads TGCGCCAGCAGCCAAGTTCTCTTGGGGGATACGCAGTATTTT. This translates into CASSQVLLGDTQYF. The chain is built from TRBV4-3 and TRBJ2-3; D uncertain. With 1 base removed from V and 6 bases from J, the gap between germline ends came to 11 bases. Looked up from germline, CDR1 is LGHNA and CDR2 is YSLEER. There are 14 residues in the CDR3.